This TCR beta chain originates from a study of somatic mutations in cytotoxic T cells in rheumatoid arthritis. Whole-study findings and limits: CD8+ clonality increased with age in rheumatoid arthritis patients but not in healthy controls.

V was cut by 2 bases and J by 3 bases, with 2 bases left in between. The CDR3 has 12 residues. Germline CDR1 MDHEN, CDR2 SYDVKM. With regard to this clone: What it recognizes is unknown.

Using immunoSEQ multiplex PCR, the repertoire was profiled, and TCRdb retains in-frame clones only, with some absent. The profile shows under 20,000 clones, 86% of them singletons. Positively selected by magnetic beads, CD4+ and CD8+ cells were purity-checked by flow cytometry. The rearrangement links TRBV28 to TRBJ1-5; D gene unclear. The clonotype originates from a man aged 40-55 years in good health. Sequenced: CD8+ T cells sorted from blood. The CDR3 DNA is TGTGCCAGCAGTTTAACCAATCAGCCCCAGCATTTT. It encodes CASSLTNQPQHF.